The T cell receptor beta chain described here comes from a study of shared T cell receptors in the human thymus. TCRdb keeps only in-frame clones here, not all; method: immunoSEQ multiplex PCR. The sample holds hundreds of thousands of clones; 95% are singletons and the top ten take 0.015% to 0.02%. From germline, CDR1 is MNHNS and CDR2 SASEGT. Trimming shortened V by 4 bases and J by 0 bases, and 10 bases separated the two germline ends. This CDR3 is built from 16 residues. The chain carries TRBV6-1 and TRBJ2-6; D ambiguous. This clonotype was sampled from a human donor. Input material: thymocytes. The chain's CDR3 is CASSASVLSGANVLTF. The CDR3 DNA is TGTGCCAGCAGTGCATCCGTTCTCTCTGGGGCCAACGTCCTGACTTTC.